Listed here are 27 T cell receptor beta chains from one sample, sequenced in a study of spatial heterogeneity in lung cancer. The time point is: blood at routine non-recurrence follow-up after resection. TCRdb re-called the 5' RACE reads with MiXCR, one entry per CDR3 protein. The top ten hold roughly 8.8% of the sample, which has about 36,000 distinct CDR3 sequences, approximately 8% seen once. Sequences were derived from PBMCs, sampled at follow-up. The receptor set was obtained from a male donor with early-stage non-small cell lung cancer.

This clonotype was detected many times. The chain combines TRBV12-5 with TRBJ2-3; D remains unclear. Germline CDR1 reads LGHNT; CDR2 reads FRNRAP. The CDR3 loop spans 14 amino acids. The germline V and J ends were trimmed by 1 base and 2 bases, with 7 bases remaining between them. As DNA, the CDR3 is TGTGCTAGTGGTTTGGGCAGCCACACAGATACGCAGTATTTT. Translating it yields CASGLGSHTDTQYF.

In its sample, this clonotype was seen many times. CDR3 sequence: CASSQETAIRGGETQYF. The DNA for the CDR3 is TGTGCCAGCAGCCAAGAGACAGCAATTCGGGGAGGAGAGACCCAGTACTTC. The chain links TRBV14 to TRBJ2-5, with D tentatively TRBD2 (6 bases). Germline V lookup: CDR1 SGHDN, CDR2 FVKESK. The CDR3 spans 17 residues. Deletions cut 0 bases from V and 4 bases from J, with 18 bases between.

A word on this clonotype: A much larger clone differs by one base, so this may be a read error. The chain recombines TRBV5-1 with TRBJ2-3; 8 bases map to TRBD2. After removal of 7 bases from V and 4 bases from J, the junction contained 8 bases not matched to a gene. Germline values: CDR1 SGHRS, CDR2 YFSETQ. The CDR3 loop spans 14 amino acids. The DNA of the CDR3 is TGCGCCAGCGGCGGGAGGACTAGTGCAGATACGCAGTATTTT. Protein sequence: CASGGRTSADTQYF.

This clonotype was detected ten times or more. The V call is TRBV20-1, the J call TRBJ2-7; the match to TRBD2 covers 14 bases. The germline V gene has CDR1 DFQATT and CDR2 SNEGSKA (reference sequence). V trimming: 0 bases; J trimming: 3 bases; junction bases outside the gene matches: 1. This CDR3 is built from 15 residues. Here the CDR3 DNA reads TGCAGTGCTAGAGACGGGACTAGCGGGGGCTACGAGCAGTACTTC. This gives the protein CSARDGTSGGYEQYF.

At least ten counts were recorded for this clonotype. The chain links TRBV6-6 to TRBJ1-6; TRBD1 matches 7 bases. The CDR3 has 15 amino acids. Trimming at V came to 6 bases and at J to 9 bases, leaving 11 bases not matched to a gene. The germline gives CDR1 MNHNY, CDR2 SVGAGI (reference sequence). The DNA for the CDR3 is TGTGCCAGCAGCCTCCGGACAGGAGGGGGTTCACCCCTCCACTTT. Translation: CASSLRTGGGSPLHF.

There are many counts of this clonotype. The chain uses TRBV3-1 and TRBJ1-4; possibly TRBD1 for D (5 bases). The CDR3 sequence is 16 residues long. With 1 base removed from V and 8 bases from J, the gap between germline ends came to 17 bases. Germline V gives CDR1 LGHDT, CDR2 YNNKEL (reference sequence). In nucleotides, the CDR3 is TGTGCCAGCAGCCAAGGCGTAAGGAGGGGAGGGGAAAAACTGTTTTTT. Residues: CASSQGVRRGGEKLFF.

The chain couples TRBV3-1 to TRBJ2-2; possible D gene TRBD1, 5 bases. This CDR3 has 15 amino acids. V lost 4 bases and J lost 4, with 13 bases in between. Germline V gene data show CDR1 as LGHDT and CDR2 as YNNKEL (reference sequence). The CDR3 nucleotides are TGTGCCAGCAGCCGTAGCCTTGACAGCACCGGGGAGCTGTTTTTT. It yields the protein CASSRSLDSTGELFF.

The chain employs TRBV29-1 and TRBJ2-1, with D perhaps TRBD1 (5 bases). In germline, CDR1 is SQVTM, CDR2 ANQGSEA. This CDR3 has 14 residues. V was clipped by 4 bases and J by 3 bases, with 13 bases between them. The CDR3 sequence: CSVVMGLDYNEQFF. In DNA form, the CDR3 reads TGCAGCGTTGTAATGGGGCTCGACTACAATGAGCAGTTCTTC.

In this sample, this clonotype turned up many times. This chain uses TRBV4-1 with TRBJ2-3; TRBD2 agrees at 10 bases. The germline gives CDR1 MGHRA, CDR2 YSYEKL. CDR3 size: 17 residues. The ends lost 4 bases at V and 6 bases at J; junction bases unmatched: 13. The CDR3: CASSRKLAGRPDDTQYF. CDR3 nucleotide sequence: TGCGCCAGCAGCCGAAAACTAGCGGGGAGACCAGATGATACGCAGTATTTT.

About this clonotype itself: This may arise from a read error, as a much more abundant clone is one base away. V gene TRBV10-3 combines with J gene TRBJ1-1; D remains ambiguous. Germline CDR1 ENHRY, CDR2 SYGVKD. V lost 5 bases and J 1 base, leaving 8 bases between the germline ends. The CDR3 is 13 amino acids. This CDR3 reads CAISSKGNTEAFF. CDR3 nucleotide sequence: TGTGCCATCAGTTCAAAGGGGAACACTGAAGCTTTCTTT.

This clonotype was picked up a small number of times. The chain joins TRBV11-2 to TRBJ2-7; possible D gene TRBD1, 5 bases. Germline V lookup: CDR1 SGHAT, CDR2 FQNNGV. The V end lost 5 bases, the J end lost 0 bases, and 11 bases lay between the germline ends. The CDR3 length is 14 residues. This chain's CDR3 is CASSLQGDSYEQYF. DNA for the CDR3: TGTGCCAGCAGCCTCCAAGGGGACTCCTACGAGCAGTACTTC.

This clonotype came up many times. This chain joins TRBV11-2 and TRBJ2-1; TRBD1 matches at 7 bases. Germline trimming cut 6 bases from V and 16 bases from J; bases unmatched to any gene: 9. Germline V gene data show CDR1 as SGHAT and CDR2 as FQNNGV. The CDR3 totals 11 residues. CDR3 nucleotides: TGTGCCAGCAGTTTACAGGGGCAGTCTTTCTTC. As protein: CASSLQGQSFF.

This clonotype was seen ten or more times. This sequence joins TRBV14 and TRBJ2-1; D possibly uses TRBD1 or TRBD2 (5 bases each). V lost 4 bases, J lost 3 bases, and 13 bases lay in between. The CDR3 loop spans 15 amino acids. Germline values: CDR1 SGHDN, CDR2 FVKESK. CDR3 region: CASSPPGRIYNEQFF. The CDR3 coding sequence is TGTGCCAGCAGCCCACCGGGACGGATCTACAATGAGCAGTTCTTC.

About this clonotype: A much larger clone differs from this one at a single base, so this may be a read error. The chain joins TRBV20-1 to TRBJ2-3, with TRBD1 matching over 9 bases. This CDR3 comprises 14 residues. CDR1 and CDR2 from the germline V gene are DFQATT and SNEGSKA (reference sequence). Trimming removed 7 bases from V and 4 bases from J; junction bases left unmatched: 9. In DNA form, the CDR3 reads TGCAGTGTACCCCGGGACAGGGTCGCAGATACGCAGTATTTT. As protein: CSVPRDRVADTQYF.

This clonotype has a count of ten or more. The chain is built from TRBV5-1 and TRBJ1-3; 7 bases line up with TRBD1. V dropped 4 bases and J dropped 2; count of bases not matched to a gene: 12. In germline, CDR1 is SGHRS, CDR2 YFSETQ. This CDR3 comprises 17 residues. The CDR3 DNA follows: TGCGCCAGCAGCCTCGATCCAGGGGGGTCGCCTGGAAACACCATATATTTT. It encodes CASSLDPGGSPGNTIYF.

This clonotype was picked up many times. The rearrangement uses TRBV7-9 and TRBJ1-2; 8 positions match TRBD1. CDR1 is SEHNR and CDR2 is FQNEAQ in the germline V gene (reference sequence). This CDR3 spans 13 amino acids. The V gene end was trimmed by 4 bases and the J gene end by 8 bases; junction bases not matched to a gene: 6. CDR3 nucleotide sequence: TGTGCCAGCAGCTCGGACAGGGTGATGGGCTACACCTTC. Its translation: CASSSDRVMGYTF.

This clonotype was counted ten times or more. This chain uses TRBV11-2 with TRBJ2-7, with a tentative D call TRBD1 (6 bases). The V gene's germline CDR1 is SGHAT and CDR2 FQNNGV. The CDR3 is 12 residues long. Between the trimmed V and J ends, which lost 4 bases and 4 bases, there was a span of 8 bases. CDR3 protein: CASSSTGYEQYF. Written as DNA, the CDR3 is TGTGCCAGCAGCTCCACAGGGTACGAGCAGTACTTC.

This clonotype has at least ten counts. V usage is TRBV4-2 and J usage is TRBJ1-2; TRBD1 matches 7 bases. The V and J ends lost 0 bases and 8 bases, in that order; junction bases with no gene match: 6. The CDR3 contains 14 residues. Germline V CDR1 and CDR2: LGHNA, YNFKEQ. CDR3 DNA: TGTGCCAGCAGCCAAGATCGGGCAGGGGGAGGCTACACCTTC. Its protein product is CASSQDRAGGGYTF.

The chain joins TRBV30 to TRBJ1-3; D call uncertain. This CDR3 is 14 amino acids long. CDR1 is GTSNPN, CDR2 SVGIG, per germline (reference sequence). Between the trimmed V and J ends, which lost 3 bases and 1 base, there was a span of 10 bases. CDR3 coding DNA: TGTGCCTGGAGCCCCGGAAGTTCTGGAAACACCATATATTTT. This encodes CAWSPGSSGNTIYF.

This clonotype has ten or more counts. CDR3 in DNA: TGTGCCAGCAGCTTGCAGGGGGCAGGGGACACTGAAGCTTTCTTT. Its translation: CASSLQGAGDTEAFF. The chain combines TRBV5-4 with TRBJ1-1; 8 bases agree with TRBD1. Germline V gene data show CDR1 as SGHNT and CDR2 as YYREEE (reference sequence). The CDR3 length is 15 residues. Trimming removed 1 base from V and 3 bases from J; junction bases left unmatched: 5.

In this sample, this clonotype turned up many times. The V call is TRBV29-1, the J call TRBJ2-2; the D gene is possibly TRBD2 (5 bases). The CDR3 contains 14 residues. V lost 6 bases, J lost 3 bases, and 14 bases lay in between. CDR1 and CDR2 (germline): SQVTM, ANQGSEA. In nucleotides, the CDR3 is TGCAGCGTGCGGGCTGGGGTGGACACCGGGGAGCTGTTTTTT. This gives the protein CSVRAGVDTGELFF.

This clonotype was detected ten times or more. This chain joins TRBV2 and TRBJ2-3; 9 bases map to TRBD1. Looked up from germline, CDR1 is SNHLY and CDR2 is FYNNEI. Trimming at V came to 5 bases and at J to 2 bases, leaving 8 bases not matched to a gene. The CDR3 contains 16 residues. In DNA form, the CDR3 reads TGTGCCAGCAGTAAGGGACAGGGTCCTTACACAGATACGCAGTATTTT. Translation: CASSKGQGPYTDTQYF.

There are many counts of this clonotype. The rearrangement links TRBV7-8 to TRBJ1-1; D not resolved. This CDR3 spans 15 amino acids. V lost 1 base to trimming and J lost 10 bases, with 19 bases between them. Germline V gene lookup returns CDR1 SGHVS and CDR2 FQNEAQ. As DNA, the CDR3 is TGTGCCAGCAGCTTAGGTCCGGGGTCAGCCGAGGGAGCTTTCTTT. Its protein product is CASSLGPGSAEGAFF.

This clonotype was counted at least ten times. Written as DNA, the CDR3 is TGTGCCAGCCAAGTCCTGAACACTGAAGCTTTCTTT. Translated: CASQVLNTEAFF. The V call is TRBV18, the J call TRBJ1-1; D unresolved. Germline CDR1 reads KGHSH; CDR2 reads LQKENI. V lost 8 bases and J 0 bases, leaving 7 bases between the germline ends. This CDR3 is 12 amino acids long.

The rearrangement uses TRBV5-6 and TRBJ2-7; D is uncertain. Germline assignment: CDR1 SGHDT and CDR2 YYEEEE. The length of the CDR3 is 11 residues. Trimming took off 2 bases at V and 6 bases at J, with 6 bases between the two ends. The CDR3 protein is CASSFGVEQYF. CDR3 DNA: TGTGCCAGCAGCTTTGGGGTCGAGCAGTACTTC.

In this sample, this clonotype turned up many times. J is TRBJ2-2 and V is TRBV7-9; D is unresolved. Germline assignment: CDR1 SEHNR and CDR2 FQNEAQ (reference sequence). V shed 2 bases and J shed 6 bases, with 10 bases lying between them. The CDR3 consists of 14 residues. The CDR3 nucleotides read TGTGCCAGCAGCTTAACGGCAGCCCCCGGGGAGCTGTTTTTT. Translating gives CASSLTAAPGELFF.

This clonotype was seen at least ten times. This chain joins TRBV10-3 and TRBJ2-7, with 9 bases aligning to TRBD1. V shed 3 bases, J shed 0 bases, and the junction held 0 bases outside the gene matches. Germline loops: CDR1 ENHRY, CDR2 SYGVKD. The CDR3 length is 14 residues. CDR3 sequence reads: CAISEQGASYEQYF. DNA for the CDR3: TGTGCCATCAGTGAACAGGGGGCCTCCTACGAGCAGTACTTC.